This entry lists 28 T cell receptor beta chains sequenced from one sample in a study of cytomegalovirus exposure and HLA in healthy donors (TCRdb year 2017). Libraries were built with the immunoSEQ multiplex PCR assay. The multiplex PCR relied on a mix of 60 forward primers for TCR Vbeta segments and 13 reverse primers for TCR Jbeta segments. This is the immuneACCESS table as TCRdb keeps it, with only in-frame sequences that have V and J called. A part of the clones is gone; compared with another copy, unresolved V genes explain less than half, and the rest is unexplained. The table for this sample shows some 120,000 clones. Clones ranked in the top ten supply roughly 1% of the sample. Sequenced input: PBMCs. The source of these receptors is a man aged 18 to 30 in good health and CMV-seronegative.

Written as DNA, the CDR3 is TGTGCCAGCAGCTTAGCTTTGAAGGGGCCTCTGGCCAAAAACATTCAGTACTTC. Protein sequence: CASSLALKGPLAKNIQYF. The chain is built from TRBV7-6 and TRBJ2-4, with D maybe TRBD1 (5 bases). Germline assignment: CDR1 SGHVS and CDR2 FNYEAQ. Trimming cost V 0 bases and J 1 base, with 16 bases left between them. The CDR3 covers 18 residues.

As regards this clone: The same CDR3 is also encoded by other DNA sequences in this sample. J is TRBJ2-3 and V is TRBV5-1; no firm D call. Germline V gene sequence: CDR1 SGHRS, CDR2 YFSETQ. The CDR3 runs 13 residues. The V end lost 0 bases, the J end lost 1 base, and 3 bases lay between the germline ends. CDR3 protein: CASSLAGTDTQYF. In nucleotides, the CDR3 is TGCGCCAGCAGCTTGGCGGGCACAGATACGCAGTATTTT.

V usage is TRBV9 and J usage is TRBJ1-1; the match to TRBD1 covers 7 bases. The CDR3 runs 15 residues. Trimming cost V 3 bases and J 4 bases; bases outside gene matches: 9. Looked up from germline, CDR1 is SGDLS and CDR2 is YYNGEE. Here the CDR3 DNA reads TGTGCCAGCAGCGCCCGACAGGGAGTCGGCACTGAAGCTTTCTTT. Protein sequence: CASSARQGVGTEAFF.

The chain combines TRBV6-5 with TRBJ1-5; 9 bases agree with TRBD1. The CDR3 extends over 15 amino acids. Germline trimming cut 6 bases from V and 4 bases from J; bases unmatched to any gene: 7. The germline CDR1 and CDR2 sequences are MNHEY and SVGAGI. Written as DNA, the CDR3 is TGTGCCAGCAGAATCGGGACAGGGATTAATCAGCCCCAGCATTTT. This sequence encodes CASRIGTGINQPQHF.

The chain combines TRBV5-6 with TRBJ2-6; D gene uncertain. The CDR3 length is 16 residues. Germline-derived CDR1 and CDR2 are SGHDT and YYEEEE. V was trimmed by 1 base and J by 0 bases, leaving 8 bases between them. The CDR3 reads CASSLSAGSGANVLTF. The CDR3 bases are TGTGCCAGCAGCTTGAGTGCAGGCTCTGGGGCCAACGTCCTGACTTTC.

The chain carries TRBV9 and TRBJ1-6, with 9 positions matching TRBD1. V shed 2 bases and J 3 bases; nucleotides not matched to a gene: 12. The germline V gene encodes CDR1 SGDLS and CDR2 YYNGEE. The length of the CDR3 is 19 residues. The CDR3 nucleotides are TGTGCCAGCAGCGTCAGGGACAGGGCCACCGACTTCTATAATTCACCCCTCCACTTT. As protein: CASSVRDRATDFYNSPLHF.

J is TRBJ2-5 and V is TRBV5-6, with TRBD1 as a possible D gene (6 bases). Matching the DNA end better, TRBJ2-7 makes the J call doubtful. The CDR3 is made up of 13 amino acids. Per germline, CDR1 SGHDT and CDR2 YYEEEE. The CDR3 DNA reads TGTGCCAGCAGGCCACAGGGAGTCCACGAGCAGTACTTC. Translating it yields CASRPQGVHEQYF.

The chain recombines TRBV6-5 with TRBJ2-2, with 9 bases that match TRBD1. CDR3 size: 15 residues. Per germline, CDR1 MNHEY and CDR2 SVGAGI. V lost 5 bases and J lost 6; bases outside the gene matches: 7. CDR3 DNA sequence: TGTGCCAGCAGTCCTTGGGACAGGGTGGCCGGGGAGCTGTTTTTT. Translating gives CASSPWDRVAGELFF.

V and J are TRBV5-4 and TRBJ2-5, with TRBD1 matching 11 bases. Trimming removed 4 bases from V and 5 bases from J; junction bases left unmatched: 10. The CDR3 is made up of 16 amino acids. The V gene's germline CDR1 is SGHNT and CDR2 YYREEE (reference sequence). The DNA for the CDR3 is TGTGCCAGCAGCGACTTGGACAGGGGGCGCGTGGAGACCCAGTACTTC. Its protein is CASSDLDRGRVETQYF.

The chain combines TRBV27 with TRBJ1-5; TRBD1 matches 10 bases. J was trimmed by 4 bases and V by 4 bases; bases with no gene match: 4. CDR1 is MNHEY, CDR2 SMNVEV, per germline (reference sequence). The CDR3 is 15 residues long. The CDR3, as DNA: TGTGCCAGCAGTTCCGGACAGGGGGTAAATCAGCCCCAGCATTTT. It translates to CASSSGQGVNQPQHF.

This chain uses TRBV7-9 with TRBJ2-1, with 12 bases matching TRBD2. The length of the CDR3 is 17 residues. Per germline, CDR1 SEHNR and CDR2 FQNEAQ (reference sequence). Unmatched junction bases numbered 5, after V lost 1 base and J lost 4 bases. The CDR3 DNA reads TGTGCCAGCAGCTTAGAAGGACTAGCGGGGTCGTACAATGAGCAGTTCTTC. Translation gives CASSLEGLAGSYNEQFF.

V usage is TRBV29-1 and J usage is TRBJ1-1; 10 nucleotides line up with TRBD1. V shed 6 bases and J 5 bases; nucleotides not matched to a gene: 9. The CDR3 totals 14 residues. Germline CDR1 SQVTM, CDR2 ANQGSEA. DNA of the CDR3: TGCAGCGTCCTCCAGACAGGGGGCGGTACTGAAGCTTTCTTT. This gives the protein CSVLQTGGGTEAFF.

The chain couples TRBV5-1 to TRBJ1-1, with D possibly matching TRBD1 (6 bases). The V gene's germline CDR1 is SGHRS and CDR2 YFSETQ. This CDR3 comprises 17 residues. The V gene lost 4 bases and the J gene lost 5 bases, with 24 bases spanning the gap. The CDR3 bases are TGCGCCAGCAGCCGCACAGGGAGTCAACGGCAGGGGACTGAAGCTTTCTTT. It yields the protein CASSRTGSQRQGTEAFF.

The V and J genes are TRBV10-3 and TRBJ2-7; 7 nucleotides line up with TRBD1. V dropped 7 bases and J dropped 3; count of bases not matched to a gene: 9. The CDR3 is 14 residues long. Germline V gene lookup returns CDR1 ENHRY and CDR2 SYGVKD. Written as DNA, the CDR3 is TGTGCCATCACCGAAAGACAGGGTAGCTACGAGCAGTACTTC. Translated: CAITERQGSYEQYF.

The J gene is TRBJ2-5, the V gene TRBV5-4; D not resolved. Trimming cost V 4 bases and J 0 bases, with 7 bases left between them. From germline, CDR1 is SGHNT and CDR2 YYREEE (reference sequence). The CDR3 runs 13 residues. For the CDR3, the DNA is TGTGCCAGCAGCCCCCGGGACCAAGAGACCCAGTACTTC. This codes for CASSPRDQETQYF.

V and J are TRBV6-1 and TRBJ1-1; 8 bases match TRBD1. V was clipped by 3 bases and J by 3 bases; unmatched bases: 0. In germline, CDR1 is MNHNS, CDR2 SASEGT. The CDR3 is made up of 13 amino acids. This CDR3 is CASSDRGHTEAFF. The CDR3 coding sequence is TGTGCCAGCAGTGACAGGGGGCACACTGAAGCTTTCTTT.

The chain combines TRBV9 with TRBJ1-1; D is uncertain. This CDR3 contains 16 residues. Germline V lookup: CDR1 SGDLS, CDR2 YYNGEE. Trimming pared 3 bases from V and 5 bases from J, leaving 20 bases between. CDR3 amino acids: CASSGVVGLGGTEAFF. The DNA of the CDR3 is TGTGCCAGCAGCGGCGTGGTCGGGTTGGGTGGTACTGAAGCTTTCTTT. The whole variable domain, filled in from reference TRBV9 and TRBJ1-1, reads DSGVTQTPKHLITATGQRVTLRCSPRSGDLSVYWYQQSLDQGLQFLIQYYNGEERAKGNILERFSAQQFPDLHSELNLSSLELGDSALYFCASSGVVGLGGTEAFFGQGTRLTVV.

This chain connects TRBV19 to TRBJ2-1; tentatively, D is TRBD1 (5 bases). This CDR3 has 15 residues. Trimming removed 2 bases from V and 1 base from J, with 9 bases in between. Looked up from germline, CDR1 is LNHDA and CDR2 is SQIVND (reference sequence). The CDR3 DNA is TGTGCCAGTAGTATAAGCAGGGCTTCCTACAATGAGCAGTTCTTC. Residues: CASSISRASYNEQFF. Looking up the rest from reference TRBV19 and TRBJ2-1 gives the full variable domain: DGGITQSPKYLFRKEGQNVTLSCEQNLNHDAMYWYRQDPGQGLRLIYYSQIVNDFQKGDIAEGYSVSREKKESFPLTVTSAQKNPTAFYLCASSISRASYNEQFFGPGTRLTVL.

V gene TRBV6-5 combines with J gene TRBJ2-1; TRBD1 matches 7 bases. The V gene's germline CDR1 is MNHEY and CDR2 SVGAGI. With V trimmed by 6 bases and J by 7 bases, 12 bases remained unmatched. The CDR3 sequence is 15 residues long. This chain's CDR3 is CASSLRQGKGNEQFF. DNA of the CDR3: TGTGCCAGCAGCCTAAGACAGGGAAAGGGGAATGAGCAGTTCTTC.

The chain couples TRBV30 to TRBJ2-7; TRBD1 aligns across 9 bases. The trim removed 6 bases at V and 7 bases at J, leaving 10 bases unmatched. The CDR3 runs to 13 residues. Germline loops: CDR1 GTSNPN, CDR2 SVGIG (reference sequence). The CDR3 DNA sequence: TGTGCCTGCCCGGGACAGGGAAAGTTGGAGCAGTACTTC. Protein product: CACPGQGKLEQYF.

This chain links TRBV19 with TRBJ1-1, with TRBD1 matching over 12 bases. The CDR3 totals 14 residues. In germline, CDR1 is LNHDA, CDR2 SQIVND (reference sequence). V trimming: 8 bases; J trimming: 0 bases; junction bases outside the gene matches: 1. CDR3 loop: CASWDRGLNTEAFF. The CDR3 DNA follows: TGTGCCAGTTGGGACAGGGGGCTGAACACTGAAGCTTTCTTT. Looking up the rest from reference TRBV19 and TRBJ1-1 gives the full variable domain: DGGITQSPKYLFRKEGQNVTLSCEQNLNHDAMYWYRQDPGQGLRLIYYSQIVNDFQKGDIAEGYSVSREKKESFPLTVTSAQKNPTAFYLCASWDRGLNTEAFFGQGTRLTVV.

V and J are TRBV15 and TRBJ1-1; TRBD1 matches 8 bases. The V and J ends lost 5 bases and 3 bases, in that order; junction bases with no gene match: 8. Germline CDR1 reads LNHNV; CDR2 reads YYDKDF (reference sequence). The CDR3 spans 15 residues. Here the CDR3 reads CATSGPQGGDTEAFF. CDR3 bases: TGTGCCACCAGCGGACCACAGGGGGGTGACACTGAAGCTTTCTTT.

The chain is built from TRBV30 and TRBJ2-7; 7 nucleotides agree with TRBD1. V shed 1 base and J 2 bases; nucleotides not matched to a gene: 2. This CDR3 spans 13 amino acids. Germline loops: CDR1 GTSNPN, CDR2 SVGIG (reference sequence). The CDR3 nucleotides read TGTGCCTGGAGTGACAGGGGCCCCTACGAGCAGTACTTC. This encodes CAWSDRGPYEQYF.

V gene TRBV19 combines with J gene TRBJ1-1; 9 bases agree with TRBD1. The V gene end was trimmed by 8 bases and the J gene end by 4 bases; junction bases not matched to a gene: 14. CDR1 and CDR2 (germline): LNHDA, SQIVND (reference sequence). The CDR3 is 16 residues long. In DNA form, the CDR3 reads TGTGCCAGTTCATACCCGGGACAGGGCGAGGCCACTGAAGCTTTCTTT. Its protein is CASSYPGQGEATEAFF.

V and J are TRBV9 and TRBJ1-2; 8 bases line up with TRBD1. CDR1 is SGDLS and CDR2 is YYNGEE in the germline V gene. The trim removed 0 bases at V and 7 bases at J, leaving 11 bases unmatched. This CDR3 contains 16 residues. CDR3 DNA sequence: TGTGCCAGCAGCGTAGGTTGGGACGGACAGGGCTCTGGCTACACCTTC. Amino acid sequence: CASSVGWDGQGSGYTF.

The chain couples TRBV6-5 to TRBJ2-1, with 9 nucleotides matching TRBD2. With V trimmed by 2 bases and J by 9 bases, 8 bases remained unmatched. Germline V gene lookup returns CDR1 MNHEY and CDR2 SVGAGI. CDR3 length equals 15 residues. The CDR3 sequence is CASSYLGGLATEQFF. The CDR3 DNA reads TGTGCCAGCAGTTACCTGGGAGGACTAGCGACTGAGCAGTTCTTC.

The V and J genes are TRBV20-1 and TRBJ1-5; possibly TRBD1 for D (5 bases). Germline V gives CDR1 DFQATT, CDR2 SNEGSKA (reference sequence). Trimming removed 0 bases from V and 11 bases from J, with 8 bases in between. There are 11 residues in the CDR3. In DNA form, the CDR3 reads TGCAGTGCTAGAGATCGGGGGACCCAGCATTTT. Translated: CSARDRGTQHF.

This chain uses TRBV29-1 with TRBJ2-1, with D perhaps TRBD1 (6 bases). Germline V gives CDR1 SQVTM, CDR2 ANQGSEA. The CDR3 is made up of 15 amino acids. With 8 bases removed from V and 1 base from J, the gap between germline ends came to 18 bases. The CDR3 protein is CSIRRPGVSYNEQFF. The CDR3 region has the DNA TGCAGCATTCGAAGACCAGGGGTATCCTACAATGAGCAGTTCTTC.